Reported below is one T cell receptor beta chain. This entry belongs to a study of blood T cell repertoires in COVID-19. Some clones are missing from TCRdb's copy, which holds only in-frame ones; the method was immunoSEQ multiplex PCR. This sample yields over 300,000 clones, of which 87% are seen a single time; around 6% belongs to the top ten. Germline V gene lookup returns CDR1 LNHDA and CDR2 SQIVND (reference sequence). This CDR3 spans 15 amino acids. V lost 8 bases, J lost 0 bases, and 6 bases stayed unmatched. The TCR comes from a woman in her twenties or thirties who had recovered from COVID-19. The chain carries TRBV19 and TRBJ1-1; 10 bases agree with TRBD1. The sequencing input was PBMCs or T cells enriched from blood (not recorded which). CDR3 region: CASGGQGKMNTEAFF. The CDR3 nucleotides read TGTGCCAGTGGGGGACAGGGGAAAATGAACACTGAAGCTTTCTTT.